The 23 T cell receptor beta chains below come from one sample, sequenced in a study of control samples from healthy donors and cancer patients. The repertoire was sequenced with immunoSEQ multiplex PCR; TCRdb's copy has only in-frame clones and lacks some. This sample has tens of thousands of clones; approximately 89% occur once, and the top ten carry approximately 5.5%. Sample: PBMCs. All receptors come from a man aged 55-75 years with colorectal cancer.

The chain joins TRBV11-2 to TRBJ1-1; D might be TRBD1 (6 bases). This CDR3 has 15 residues. Trimming left V 5 bases short and J 4 bases short, with 17 bases between. CDR1 is SGHAT and CDR2 is FQNNGV in the germline V gene. Written as DNA, the CDR3 is TGTGCCAGCAGCAAATTCACAGGGAAGGGCACTGAAGCTTTCTTT. Translated: CASSKFTGKGTEAFF.

The chain uses TRBV7-2 and TRBJ2-5; a weak D match, TRBD1 (6 bases). Germline V gives CDR1 SGHTA, CDR2 FQGNSA. V lost 4 bases and J lost 4, with 19 bases in between. This CDR3 region has 16 residues. This chain's CDR3 is CASSSQGSVNSETQYF. The CDR3 region has the DNA TGTGCCAGCAGCTCACAGGGTTCGGTCAATTCAGAGACCCAGTACTTC.

The chain carries TRBV6-4 and TRBJ2-6, with D unclear. CDR1 and CDR2 from the germline V gene are MRHNA and SNTAGT. V lost 9 bases and J lost 0, with 12 bases in between. The CDR3 extends over 15 amino acids. The CDR3 DNA is TGTGCCAGTTACGGACGGCACTCTGGGGCCAACGTCCTGACTTTC. Its protein product is CASYGRHSGANVLTF.

V gene TRBV6-6 combines with J gene TRBJ2-5; 7 bases map to TRBD1. The V segment lost 4 bases and the J segment 4 bases; nucleotides outside the gene matches: 0. CDR1 is MNHNY, CDR2 SVGAGI, per germline (reference sequence). This CDR3 contains 12 residues. The DNA of the CDR3 is TGTGCCAGCAGTTGGGACAGAGAGACCCAGTACTTC. Its protein is CASSWDRETQYF.

As concerns this clone: Additional DNA sequences in this sample encode the identical CDR3. The chain combines TRBV5-1 with TRBJ2-7; weak D call: TRBD1 (6 bases). There are 13 residues in the CDR3. V was cut by 2 bases and J by 3 bases, with 9 bases left in between. Per the germline V gene, CDR1 is SGHRS and CDR2 is YFSETQ. The CDR3 DNA follows: TGCGCCAGCAGCTTAGGGGGTGACTACGAGCAGTACTTC. It specifies CASSLGGDYEQYF.

This chain joins TRBV6-2 or TRBV6-3 and TRBJ1-4; D call uncertain. With 0 bases removed from V and 8 bases from J, the gap between germline ends came to 13 bases. Germline CDR1 reads MNHEY; CDR2 reads SVGEGT. The CDR3 has 15 amino acids. This CDR3 is CASSYSRLTREKLFF. CDR3 nucleotides: TGTGCCAGCAGTTACTCGCGCCTTACCAGGGAAAAACTGTTTTTT.

The chain is built from TRBV2 and TRBJ2-7; D call uncertain. Per the germline V gene, CDR1 is SNHLY and CDR2 is FYNNEI. The V end lost 1 base, the J end lost 7 bases, and 8 bases lay between the germline ends. The CDR3 runs to 12 residues. CDR3 DNA: TGTGCCAGCAGTGAAGTGGGCACAGAGCAGTACTTC. It is translated as CASSEVGTEQYF.

The chain carries TRBV9 and TRBJ2-7; 7 bases are a match to TRBD1. The CDR3 has 15 residues. After removal of 0 bases from V and 4 bases from J, the junction contained 7 bases not matched to a gene. Germline lookup yields CDR1 SGDLS and CDR2 YYNGEE. CDR3 sequence: CASSVGSGTVYEQYF. CDR3 nucleotide sequence: TGTGCCAGCAGCGTAGGTTCCGGGACAGTATACGAGCAGTACTTC.

The chain is built from TRBV2 and TRBJ2-1, with D possibly TRBD2 on 5 matching bases. Germline loops: CDR1 SNHLY, CDR2 FYNNEI. The CDR3 contains 15 residues. Trimming took 3 bases from V and 4 from J, leaving 13 bases between them. CDR3 DNA: TGTGCCAGCAGTGATAGGCTAGCTATGTACAATGAGCAGTTCTTC. The encoded protein is CASSDRLAMYNEQFF.

The chain joins TRBV11-2 to TRBJ2-2; possibly TRBD2 for D (6 bases). V gave up 4 bases and J gave up 4 bases, with 19 bases separating them. Looked up from germline, CDR1 is SGHAT and CDR2 is FQNNGV. This CDR3 contains 17 residues. The CDR3: CASSSASGRGSTGELFF. Written as DNA, the CDR3 is TGTGCCAGCAGCTCCGCCTCCGGGCGGGGTTCCACCGGGGAGCTGTTTTTT.

V and J are TRBV7-2 and TRBJ2-3; D is uncertain. CDR1 is SGHTA and CDR2 is FQGNSA in the germline V gene. The CDR3 length is 13 residues. V shed 5 bases and J shed 2 bases, with 8 bases lying between them. The DNA for the CDR3 is TGTGCCAGCAGCCGGGTCTACACAGATACGCAGTATTTT. Translating it yields CASSRVYTDTQYF.

This clone was picked up one time. The J gene is TRBJ1-5, the V gene TRBV28; 8 nucleotides line up with TRBD1. The CDR3 length is 14 residues. Germline loops: CDR1 MDHEN, CDR2 SYDVKM. The trim removed 10 bases at V and 6 bases at J, leaving 11 bases unmatched. The CDR3 DNA reads as TGTGCCACCGCCGGCAACAGGGGGGCTCAGCCCCAGCATTTT. This gives the protein CATAGNRGAQPQHF.

The chain joins TRBV18 to TRBJ2-7; 11 bases agree with TRBD1. There are 14 residues in the CDR3. V was clipped by 6 bases and J by 5 bases; unmatched bases: 6. Germline values: CDR1 KGHSH, CDR2 LQKENI. The CDR3 DNA follows: TGTGCCAGCTCTGGGACAGGGGGTCCCCACGAGCAGTACTTC. Its protein is CASSGTGGPHEQYF.

The J gene is TRBJ2-2, the V gene TRBV19; D is possibly TRBD1 or TRBD2 (6 bases each). This CDR3 is 12 amino acids long. Trimming removed 6 bases from V and 7 bases from J, with 9 bases in between. Germline V CDR1 and CDR2: LNHDA, SQIVND (reference sequence). CDR3: CASRGGGGELFF. The CDR3 DNA follows: TGTGCCAGTAGGGGGGGCGGCGGGGAGCTGTTTTTT.

The J gene is TRBJ2-1, the V gene TRBV30, with no clear D. V lost 0 bases to trimming and J lost 7 bases, with 7 bases between them. This CDR3 comprises 12 residues. Germline-derived CDR1 and CDR2 are GTSNPN and SVGIG (reference sequence). The CDR3 DNA reads as TGTGCCTGGAGTGTAATGGATAATGAGCAGTTCTTC. Amino acid sequence: CAWSVMDNEQFF.

This chain links TRBV30 with TRBJ1-1, with D unclear. This CDR3 contains 11 residues. Germline V gene lookup returns CDR1 GTSNPN and CDR2 SVGIG (reference sequence). Trimming stripped 3 bases from V and 3 bases from J, with 5 bases between. Written as DNA, the CDR3 is TGTGCCTGGAGGGGCTACACTGAAGCTTTCTTT. This encodes CAWRGYTEAFF. Combining the CDR3 with reference TRBV30 and TRBJ1-1 gives the whole variable domain SQTIHQWPATLVQPVGSPLSLECTVEGTSNPNLYWYRQAAGRGLQLLFYSVGIGQISSEVPQNLSASRPQDRQFILSSKKLLLSDSGFYLCAWRGYTEAFFGQGTRLTVV.

The chain couples TRBV3-1 (or the pseudogene TRBV3-2) to TRBJ2-7; TRBD1 is a possible D gene (6 bases). Per germline, CDR1 LGHDT and CDR2 YNNKEL (reference sequence). The CDR3 is 16 amino acids. V was shortened by 1 base and J by 2 bases, with 15 bases between the two germline ends. CDR3 sequence (DNA): TGTGCCAGCAGCCAAGGAGCCCCACAGGGAACCTACGAGCAGTACTTC. It is translated as CASSQGAPQGTYEQYF.

As regards this clone: The junction does not match germline at one end; this may be a read error. The chain is built from TRBV2 and TRBJ1-2, with TRBD1 matching over 10 bases. This CDR3 is built from 13 residues. The V gene's germline CDR1 is SNHLY and CDR2 FYNNEI. The CDR3 reads CASSVGQGRVGNF. The CDR3 DNA is TGTGCCAGCAGTGTGGGACAGGGGCGAGTAGGCAACTTC.

This rearrangement joins TRBV7-2 to TRBJ1-1, with TRBD1 as a possible D gene (5 bases). Trimming removed 6 bases at V and 10 bases at J, with 15 bases between. The germline V gene has CDR1 SGHTA and CDR2 FQGNSA. This CDR3 is built from 12 residues. CDR3: CASSPSGRGAFF. CDR3 in DNA: TGTGCCAGCAGTCCATCCGGGAGGGGAGCTTTCTTT.

The V gene is TRBV21-1, the J gene TRBJ2-3; TRBD2 was called by the table and not checked on the DNA. TRBV21-1 is flagged as a pseudogene. This CDR3 region has 14 residues. CDR3 in DNA: TGTGCCAGCAGTGAGCCGTTTAGCACAGATACGCAGTATTTT. This gives the protein CASSEPFSTDTQYF.

The CDR3 is CASRSGDTQYF. CDR3 nucleotides: TGTGCCAGCAGGAGCGGAGATACGCAGTATTTT. The chain is built from TRBV9 and TRBJ2-3, with D possibly matching TRBD2 (5 bases). Trimming took 5 bases from V and 5 from J, leaving 6 bases between them. The length of the CDR3 is 11 residues. CDR1 and CDR2 (germline): SGDLS, YYNGEE.

The V call is TRBV21-1, the J call TRBJ2-2; the table assigns TRBD1, which was not confirmed against the DNA. TRBV21-1 is labeled a pseudogene. The CDR3 contains 19 residues. The CDR3 protein is CASSKKMLGDRTNTGELFF. For the CDR3, the DNA is TGTGCCAGCAGCAAAAAGATGTTGGGGGACAGGACCAACACCGGGGAGCTGTTTTTT.

V usage is TRBV3-1 (or the pseudogene TRBV3-2) and J usage is TRBJ1-2; 9 bases match TRBD1. The V gene end was trimmed by 0 bases and the J gene end by 5 bases; junction bases not matched to a gene: 10. The CDR3 sequence is 17 residues long. The germline gives CDR1 LGHDT, CDR2 YNNKEL (reference sequence). DNA of the CDR3: TGTGCCAGCAGCCAAGAGACTGGGACAGGGAGATGGTATGGCTACACCTTC. As protein: CASSQETGTGRWYGYTF.